This TCR beta chain appears in the sequencing data of a study of T cell responses to AZD1222 COVID-19 vaccine. Study-wide points: White British people made up most donors, females outnumbered males, and clonal diversity was possibly underestimated. Vaccine-associated CD4 TCRs spanned spike, dominant at 160-218 and 743-854. Seropositive at baseline were only a handful of AZD1222 recipients.

TCRdb's table, derived via immunoSEQ multiplex PCR, lists solely in-frame clones and lacks some. The data show under 90,000 clones, with roughly four fifths seen just once and approximately 1.3% held by the top ten. Second-dose intervals of approximately 4 or approximately 12 weeks were pooled. With regard to this clone: Its target is not known. One junction end disagrees with the germline gene, perhaps due to a read error.

The CDR3 covers 16 residues. Germline CDR1 reads SSHAT; CDR2 reads FNYEAQ (reference sequence). This receptor was taken from an adult who received the AZD1222 COVID-19 vaccine. This specimen was peripheral blood, taken 28 days after the second AZD1222 dose. The chain couples TRBV7-7 to TRBJ1-3, with unresolved D. For the CDR3, the DNA is TGTGCTAGCAGCTATCCCGACCCATGGGCCGGAAACACCATATATTTT. As protein: CASSYPDPWAGNTIYF.